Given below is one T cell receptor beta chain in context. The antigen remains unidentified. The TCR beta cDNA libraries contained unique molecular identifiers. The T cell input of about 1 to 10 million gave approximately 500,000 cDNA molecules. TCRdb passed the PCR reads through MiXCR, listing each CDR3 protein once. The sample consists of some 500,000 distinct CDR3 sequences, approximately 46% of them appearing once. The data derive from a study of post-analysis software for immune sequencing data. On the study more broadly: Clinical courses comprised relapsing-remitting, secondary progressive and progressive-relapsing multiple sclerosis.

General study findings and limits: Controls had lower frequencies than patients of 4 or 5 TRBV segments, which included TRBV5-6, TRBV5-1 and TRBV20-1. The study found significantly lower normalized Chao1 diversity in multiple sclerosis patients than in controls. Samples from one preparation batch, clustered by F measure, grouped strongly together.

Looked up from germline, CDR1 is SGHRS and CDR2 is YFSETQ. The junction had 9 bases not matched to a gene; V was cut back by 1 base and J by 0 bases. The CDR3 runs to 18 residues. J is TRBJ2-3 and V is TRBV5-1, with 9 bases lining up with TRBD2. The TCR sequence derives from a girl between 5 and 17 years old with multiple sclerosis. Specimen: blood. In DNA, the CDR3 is TGCGCCAGCAGCTTGAGCAGCGGGAGGCCCCGTAGCACAGATACGCAGTATTTT. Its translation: CASSLSSGRPRSTDTQYF.